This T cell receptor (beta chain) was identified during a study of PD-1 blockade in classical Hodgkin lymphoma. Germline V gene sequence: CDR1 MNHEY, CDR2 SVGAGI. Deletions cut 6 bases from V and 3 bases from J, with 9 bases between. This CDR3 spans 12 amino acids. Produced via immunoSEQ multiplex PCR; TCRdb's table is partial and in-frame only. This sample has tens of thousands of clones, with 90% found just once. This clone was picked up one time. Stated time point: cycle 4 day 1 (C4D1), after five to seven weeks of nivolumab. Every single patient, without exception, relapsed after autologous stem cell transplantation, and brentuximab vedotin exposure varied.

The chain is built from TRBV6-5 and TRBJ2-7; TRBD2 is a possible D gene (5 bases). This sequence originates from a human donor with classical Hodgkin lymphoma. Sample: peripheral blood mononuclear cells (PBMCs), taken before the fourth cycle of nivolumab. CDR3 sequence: CASSPGSYEQYF. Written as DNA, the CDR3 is TGTGCCAGCAGCCCGGGGAGCTACGAGCAGTACTTC.